The next 22 T cell receptor beta chains were all read from a single sample in a study of T cell repertoires in cytomegalovirus infection. TCRdb independently ran MiXCR on the reads; one entry per CDR3 protein. The sample lists 150,000 or so distinct CDR3 sequences, under 8.5% seen once, with approximately 18% in the top ten. Sequencing was carried out using PBMCs. Receptors originate from a human donor in good health (CMV status not recorded). Some clones in this sample may be carry-over from other donors' samples.

As concerns this clonotype: A much larger clone lies one base from this, so it may be a read error. This sequence joins TRBV18 and TRBJ2-7; 11 bases align to TRBD2. The J call may be wrong; the DNA end is better matched by TRBJ2-1. The CDR3 has 22 amino acids. Germline assignment: CDR1 KGHSH and CDR2 LQKENI. The CDR3 sequence: CASSPSGYDAGTSGQGSYEQFF. The CDR3 DNA sequence: TGTGCCAGCTCACCATCGGGCTACGATGCCGGGACTAGCGGCCAAGGCTCCTACGAGCAGTTCTTC.

There are a few counts of this clonotype. V usage is TRBV20-1 and J usage is TRBJ1-2; no reliable D call. Germline V gene lookup returns CDR1 DFQATT and CDR2 SNEGSKA (reference sequence). This CDR3 has 12 residues. Trimming removed 6 bases at V and 0 bases at J, with 8 bases between. For the CDR3, the DNA is TGCAGTGCAACGACCACTAACTATGGCTACACCTTC. This sequence encodes CSATTTNYGYTF.

This clonotype came up a few times. The rearrangement joins TRBV10-3 to TRBJ1-6, with 7 bases that match TRBD1. Per germline, CDR1 ENHRY and CDR2 SYGVKD. CDR3 length equals 14 residues. With V trimmed by 6 bases and J by 5 bases, 4 bases remained unmatched. The CDR3 region has the DNA TGTGCCATCAGCGGGGACAGCAATAATTCACCCCTCCACTTT. Translation: CAISGDSNNSPLHF.

The CDR3: CASSSGLSYTF. CDR3 coding DNA: TGTGCCAGCAGTTCAGGGTTGAGCTACACCTTC. The chain uses TRBV27 and TRBJ1-2; a possible D gene is TRBD1 (5 bases). The CDR3 is 11 residues long. The germline V gene encodes CDR1 MNHEY and CDR2 SMNVEV (reference sequence). Trimming pared 4 bases from V and 9 bases from J, leaving 9 bases between.

This clonotype was counted ten times or more. V usage is TRBV7-2 and J usage is TRBJ1-5, with a tentative D call TRBD1 (5 bases). CDR1 SGHTA and CDR2 FQGNSA come from the germline V gene. The CDR3 is 16 residues long. The V end was cut by 6 bases, the J end by 1 base, with 16 bases between. The CDR3 reads CASRGGGVGSNQPQHF. DNA for the CDR3: TGTGCCAGCAGGGGGGGGGGGGTCGGGAGCAATCAGCCCCAGCATTTT.

This clonotype has ten or more counts. The chain has TRBV7-2 and TRBJ2-3; TRBD1 agrees at 8 bases. The CDR3 covers 17 residues. Trimming took 0 bases from V and 5 from J; bases not matched to a gene: 10. Germline V gene data show CDR1 as SGHTA and CDR2 as FQGNSA. As DNA, the CDR3 is TGTGCCAGCAGCTTAGCCCTCCGGACAGGGTCTGAAGATACGCAGTATTTT. Its translation is CASSLALRTGSEDTQYF.

This clonotype has just a few counts. The chain recombines TRBV7-8 with TRBJ2-1; D gene uncertain. CDR1 SGHVS and CDR2 FQNEAQ come from the germline V gene. This CDR3 spans 16 amino acids. Deletions cut 5 bases from V and 3 bases from J, with 17 bases between. DNA for the CDR3: TGTGCCAGCAGCCTAGACCCGTACCCTAACTACAATGAGCAGTTCTTC. Its translation is CASSLDPYPNYNEQFF.

The sample holds a few counts of this clonotype. The chain carries TRBV19 and TRBJ2-4; the D gene is possibly TRBD1 (5 bases). CDR1 is LNHDA and CDR2 is SQIVND in the germline V gene (reference sequence). The CDR3 is made up of 13 amino acids. V was clipped by 6 bases and J by 0 bases, with 6 bases between them. This chain's CDR3 is CASSGQAKNIQYF. DNA of the CDR3: TGTGCCAGTAGCGGACAAGCCAAAAACATTCAGTACTTC.

This clonotype showed up just a few times. This chain links TRBV20-1 with TRBJ2-5, with 15 bases identical to TRBD2. After removal of 7 bases from V and 5 bases from J, the junction contained 14 bases not matched to a gene. Germline loops: CDR1 DFQATT, CDR2 SNEGSKA (reference sequence). The length of the CDR3 is 17 residues. CDR3 sequence (DNA): TGCAGTGGGCAACGGACTAGCGGGGGGGCCGCTGGCGAGACCCAGTACTTC. Protein product: CSGQRTSGGAAGETQYF.

This clonotype has ten or more counts. The chain carries TRBV12-3 or TRBV12-4 and TRBJ2-1; D is uncertain. The CDR3 extends over 15 amino acids. The ends were cut back, 1 base at V and 5 bases at J, with 12 bases in the middle. The CDR3 sequence is CASSLGRNTHNEQFF. The CDR3 coding sequence is TGTGCCAGCAGTTTAGGCAGGAATACCCACAATGAGCAGTTCTTC.

This clonotype has a count of ten or more. The gene calls are TRBV19 and TRBJ1-1, with TRBD1 matching over 7 bases. Germline lookup yields CDR1 LNHDA and CDR2 SQIVND (reference sequence). The CDR3 is 14 amino acids. V trimming: 4 bases; J trimming: 4 bases; junction bases outside the gene matches: 6. CDR3: CASSTTGVGTEAFF. The CDR3 DNA is TGTGCCAGTAGTACTACAGGGGTGGGCACTGAAGCTTTCTTT.

This clonotype has at least ten counts. The CDR3 DNA reads as TGCAGTGCCATAGGACAGGGGGCATCCTACAATGAGCAGTTCTTC. It yields the protein CSAIGQGASYNEQFF. The V call is TRBV20-1, the J call TRBJ2-1; 11 bases agree with TRBD1. This CDR3 is 15 amino acids long. Germline loops: CDR1 DFQATT, CDR2 SNEGSKA (reference sequence). Trimming removed 6 bases from V and 1 base from J; junction bases left unmatched: 5.

This clonotype was observed at least ten times. The rearrangement uses TRBV29-1 and TRBJ2-1; D uncertain. The CDR3 consists of 11 residues. V lost 4 bases and J lost 10, with 11 bases in between. Germline CDR1 and CDR2: SQVTM and ANQGSEA. The CDR3 loop is CSVGMPQEQFF. The CDR3 DNA reads as TGCAGCGTTGGGATGCCTCAGGAGCAGTTCTTC.

This clonotype has at least ten counts. The chain joins TRBV9 to TRBJ1-4; no firm D call. Germline CDR1 and CDR2: SGDLS and YYNGEE. The CDR3 spans 16 residues. V dropped 6 bases and J dropped 0 bases, with 15 bases sitting between them. CDR3 coding DNA: TGTGCCAGCAATAACGGAGGCACCGCAACTAATGAAAAACTGTTTTTT. It specifies CASNNGGTATNEKLFF.

This clonotype was counted at least ten times. The chain couples TRBV24-1 to TRBJ1-2; 7 bases align to TRBD1. This CDR3 comprises 14 residues. Germline trimming cut 3 bases from V and 8 bases from J; bases unmatched to any gene: 8. Germline V CDR1 and CDR2: KGHDR, SFDVKD. For the CDR3, the DNA is TGTGCCACCAGTGATCTCGGACAGGCTTGGGGCTACACCTTC. It translates to CATSDLGQAWGYTF.

The sample holds many counts of this clonotype. The V call is TRBV7-8, the J call TRBJ1-1; D possibly corresponds to TRBD1 (5 bases). V lost 1 base to trimming and J lost 3 bases, with 12 bases between them. Germline CDR1 and CDR2: SGHVS and FQNEAQ. This CDR3 contains 15 residues. CDR3 nucleotide sequence: TGTGCCAGCAGCTTAGAGCCGCGGGGCTACACTGAAGCTTTCTTT. The encoded protein is CASSLEPRGYTEAFF.

In this sample, this clonotype turned up many times. The chain recombines TRBV7-2 with TRBJ1-2, with no clear D. CDR3 length equals 12 residues. The germline V gene encodes CDR1 SGHTA and CDR2 FQGNSA. Trimming took off 7 bases at V and 4 bases at J, with 10 bases between the two ends. The CDR3 DNA is TGTGCCAGCAAACAAGACTCCTATGGCTACACCTTC. It codes for CASKQDSYGYTF.

The V gene is TRBV5-3, the J gene TRBJ2-5, with 7 bases matching TRBD2. TRBV5-3 is recorded as an ORF, its role being uncertain. V dropped 8 bases and J dropped 1; count of bases not matched to a gene: 8. The CDR3 runs 14 residues. CDR3 DNA sequence: TGTGCCAGCAGCCAGGGACTAAGCCAAGAGACCCAGTACTTC. The encoded protein is CASSQGLSQETQYF.

This clonotype appeared many times. The chain joins TRBV27 to TRBJ1-6; no clear D. The ends were cut back, 7 bases at V and 12 bases at J, with 16 bases in the middle. The CDR3 is 13 amino acids. Germline V lookup: CDR1 MNHEY, CDR2 SMNVEV (reference sequence). The CDR3 loop is CASTSGTVRPLHF. For the CDR3, the DNA is TGTGCCAGCACTTCAGGCACAGTACGACCCCTCCACTTT.

This clonotype was counted at least ten times. The CDR3 loop is CASSGGLSLTDTQYF. CDR3 DNA sequence: TGTGCCAGCAGCGGGGGACTATCACTCACAGATACGCAGTATTTT. The V and J genes are TRBV9 and TRBJ2-3, with 7 bases aligning to TRBD2. The trim removed 3 bases at V and 2 bases at J, leaving 6 bases unmatched. The CDR3 extends over 15 amino acids. CDR1 and CDR2 from the germline V gene are SGDLS and YYNGEE.

The sample holds many counts of this clonotype. The J gene is TRBJ2-6, the V gene TRBV7-8, with TRBD1 identical over 9 bases. This CDR3 is 19 amino acids long. With V trimmed by 4 bases and J by 14 bases, 24 bases remained unmatched. Germline values: CDR1 SGHVS, CDR2 FQNEAQ. The CDR3 DNA follows: TGTGCCAGCAGCTCTAGCCCCGGGACAGGGCTAGCACTTGGCCAACTCCTGACTTTC. Translation: CASSSSPGTGLALGQLLTF. The full variable domain, completed using reference TRBV7-8 and TRBJ2-6, is GAGVSQSPRYKVAKRGQDVALRCDPISGHVSLFWYQQALGQGPEFLTYFQNEAQLDKSGLPSDRFFAERPEGSVSTLKIQRTQQEDSAVYLCASSSSPGTGLALGQLLTFGAGSRLTVL.

The genes are TRBV3-1 and TRBJ1-6, with a tentative D call TRBD1 (6 bases). CDR1 is LGHDT, CDR2 YNNKEL, per germline (reference sequence). This CDR3 is built from 14 residues. With 1 base removed from V and 9 bases from J, the gap between germline ends came to 10 bases. The CDR3 here is CASSQVTGFSPLHF. The CDR3, as DNA: TGTGCCAGCAGCCAAGTAACAGGGTTTTCACCCCTCCACTTT.